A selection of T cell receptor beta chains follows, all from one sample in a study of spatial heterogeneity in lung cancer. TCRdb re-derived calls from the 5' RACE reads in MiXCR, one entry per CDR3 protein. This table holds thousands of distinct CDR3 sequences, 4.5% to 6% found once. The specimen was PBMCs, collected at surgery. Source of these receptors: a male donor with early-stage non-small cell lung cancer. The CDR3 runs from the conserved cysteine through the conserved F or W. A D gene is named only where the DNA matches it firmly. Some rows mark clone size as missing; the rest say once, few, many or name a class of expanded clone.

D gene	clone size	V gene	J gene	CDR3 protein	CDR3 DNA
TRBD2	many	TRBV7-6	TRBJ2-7	CASSRGLAGVSEQYF	TGTGCCAGCAGCCGAGGACTAGCGGGAGTCTCCGAGCAGTACTTC
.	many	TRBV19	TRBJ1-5	CASNLKTPYSNQPQHF	TGTGCCAGTAATCTAAAGACTCCGTATAGCAATCAGCCCCAGCATTTT
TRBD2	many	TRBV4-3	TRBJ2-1	CASSQDAGVYNEQFF	TGCGCCAGCAGCCAAGATGCGGGAGTTTACAATGAGCAGTTCTTC
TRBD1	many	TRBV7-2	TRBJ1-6	CASRPGTGHGSPLHF	TGTGCCAGCAGGCCCGGGACAGGGCATGGATCACCCCTCCACTTT
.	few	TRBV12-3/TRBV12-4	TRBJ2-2	CASSLKWGNTGELFF	TGTGCCAGCAGTTTAAAGTGGGGGAACACCGGGGAGCTGTTTTTT
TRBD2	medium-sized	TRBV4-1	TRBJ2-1	CASSQDTLAGSYNEQFF	TGCGCCAGCAGCCAAGATACCCTAGCGGGGTCCTACAATGAGCAGTTCTTC
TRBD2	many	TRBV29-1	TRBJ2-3	CSAGTSGTDTQYF	TGCAGCGCCGGGACTAGCGGTACAGATACGCAGTATTTT
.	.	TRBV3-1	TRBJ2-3	CASSQDARGVGTDTQYF	TGTGCCAGCAGCCAAGACGCGAGGGGAGTTGGCACAGATACGCAGTATTTT
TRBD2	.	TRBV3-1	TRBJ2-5	CASSQEGLAGETQYF	TGTGCCAGCAGCCAAGAAGGACTAGCAGGAGAGACCCAGTACTTC
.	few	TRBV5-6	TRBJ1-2	CASSLEDYYGYTF	TGTGCCAGCAGCTTGGAGGACTACTATGGCTACACCTTC
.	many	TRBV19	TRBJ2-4	CASETPGRQKNIQYF	TGTGCCAGCGAAACCCCAGGGAGGCAGAAAAACATTCAGTACTTC
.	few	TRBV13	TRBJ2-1	CASSPRDSGNEQFF	TGTGCCAGCAGCCCCCGGGACTCGGGAAATGAGCAGTTCTTC
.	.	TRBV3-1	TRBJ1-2	CASSQRAEGQLLYGYTF	TGTGCCAGCAGCCAACGGGCCGAAGGACAGCTCCTTTATGGCTACACCTTC
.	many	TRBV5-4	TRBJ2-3	CASSLWGLGTDTQYF	TGTGCCAGCAGCTTGTGGGGGCTAGGCACAGATACGCAGTATTTT
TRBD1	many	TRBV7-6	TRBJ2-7	CASSPMDRGIGNEQYF	TGTGCCAGCAGTCCTATGGACAGGGGTATAGGGAACGAGCAGTACTTC
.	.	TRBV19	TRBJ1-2	CASSSDRAYGYTF	TGTGCCAGTAGTTCAGACAGAGCCTATGGCTACACCTTC
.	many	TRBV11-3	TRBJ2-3	CASSLRLADTQYF	TGTGCCAGCAGCCTCCGACTAGCAGATACGCAGTATTTT
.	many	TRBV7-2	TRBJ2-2	CASSLARQTANTGELFF	TGTGCCAGCAGCTTAGCGCGTCAGACAGCGAACACCGGGGAGCTGTTTTTT
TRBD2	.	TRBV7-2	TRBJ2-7	CASSLAAGANEQYF	TGTGCCAGCAGCTTAGCGGCGGGAGCCAACGAGCAGTACTTC
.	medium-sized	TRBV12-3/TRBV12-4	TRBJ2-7	CASSPRGELRAYEQYF	TGTGCCAGCAGTCCAAGAGGGGAACTCCGGGCCTACGAGCAGTACTTC
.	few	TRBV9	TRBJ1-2	CASSVEDSGYTF	TGTGCCAGCAGCGTAGAAGACTCTGGCTACACCTTC
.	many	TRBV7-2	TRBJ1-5	CASSLLAGLGQPQHF	TGTGCCAGCAGCTTATTGGCAGGGCTGGGGCAGCCCCAGCATTTT
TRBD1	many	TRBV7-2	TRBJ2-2	CASSFNRGAGELFF	TGTGCCAGCAGCTTTAACAGGGGCGCCGGGGAGCTGTTTTTT
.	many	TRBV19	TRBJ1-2	CASATGGNGYGYTF	TGTGCCAGTGCTACCGGGGGAAATGGCTATGGCTACACCTTC